This T cell receptor beta chain was sequenced during a study of regulatory T cells in long-lasting Graves disease. As to time point: newly diagnosed GD, antithyroid drugs for less than 3 months. PBMCs were the source of the RNA used for TCR sequencing. Through Arm-PCR of CDR3 regions and iRepertoire HTBI primers, TCR beta libraries were built. TCRdb re-analysed the multiplex PCR reads in MiXCR, keeping a single row per CDR3 protein. The data show about 540,000 distinct CDR3 sequences, approximately 15% seen once. This clonotype appeared a single time. A single base is all that separates this from a far larger clone, so a read error is likely. This CDR3 comprises 18 residues. The same sample was also used in a study of T cells in Graves' hyperthyroidism and ophthalmopathy. That work adds: Carried out on the TCR CDR3, a first-round RT-PCR used the HTBI primer set.

This chain joins TRBV12-3 or TRBV12-4 and TRBJ2-5; TRBD2 aligns across 16 bases. Near its end, the DNA agrees better with TRBJ2-1, so the J call may be wrong. This TCR was sampled from a man aged 30 to 45 with Graves disease. The specimen comprised peripheral blood mononuclear cells (PBMCs), sampled at new diagnosis, from a patient treated with antithyroid drugs. In DNA form, the CDR3 reads TGTGCCAGCAGTGGGACTAGCGGGAGGGCCCGTCTTAGTAATGCGCAGTTCTTC. The encoded protein is CASSGTSGRARLSNAQFF.